This T cell receptor (beta chain) was identified in a study of T cell changes during pregnancy in multiple sclerosis. Measured with immunoSEQ multiplex PCR; TCRdb has only the in-frame clones, and not every one. The data contain fewer than 55,000 clones, around 93% of them singletons. The V and J ends lost 5 bases and 2 bases respectively, with 10 bases between them. This CDR3 spans 13 amino acids. CDR1 and CDR2 (germline): MNHNS, SASEGT. Sequenced material: peripheral blood, taken after pregnancy. This clonotype was sampled from a female donor with multiple sclerosis, enrolled in a pregnancy study. The V and J genes are TRBV6-1 and TRBJ2-7; a possible D gene is TRBD1 (6 bases). CDR3 sequence: CASSRTETYEQYF. The CDR3 nucleotides read TGTGCCAGCAGTCGGACAGAGACCTACGAGCAGTACTTC.